Each of the 10 T cell receptor beta chains below was sequenced from the same sample in a study of beta chain features in type 1 diabetes. The isolated RNA, all of it, was reverse transcribed, so expressed TCRB transcripts were what got sequenced. The protocol was immunoSEQ multiplex PCR, while the TCRdb copy is restricted to in-frame clones and leaves out a portion. The sample consists of around 430,000 clones, over 25% of them appearing once. The source material was naive CD4+ T cells from blood. These receptors were taken from a man aged 18 to 30 in good health.

The V call is TRBV29-1, the J call TRBJ1-1; D might be TRBD1 (5 bases). Trimming cost V 3 bases and J 3 bases, with 17 bases left between them. The germline V gene encodes CDR1 SQVTM and CDR2 ANQGSEA. The CDR3 covers 15 residues. CDR3 DNA: TGCAGCGTTGAGTGGTTGGGAATGGGGGACACTGAAGCTTTCTTT. Protein: CSVEWLGMGDTEAFF.

This clone was found a few times. The rearrangement links TRBV5-1 to TRBJ2-7; TRBD1 might be the D (5 bases). The V end was cut by 4 bases, the J end by 1 base, with 12 bases between. The CDR3 is 14 amino acids. The germline V gene has CDR1 SGHRS and CDR2 YFSETQ. The CDR3 DNA follows: TGCGCCAGCAGCCCGGAAAGGGGATCCTACGAGCAGTACTTC. This gives the protein CASSPERGSYEQYF.

The chain is built from TRBV15 and TRBJ2-3; TRBD2 matches 9 bases. V gave up 5 bases and J gave up 4 bases; unmatched junction bases: 10. The CDR3 consists of 16 residues. Germline V gene sequence: CDR1 LNHNV, CDR2 YYDKDF (reference sequence). CDR3 sequence: CATSSRAGGYSDTQYF. As DNA, the CDR3 is TGTGCCACCAGCTCCCGAGCGGGAGGTTATTCAGATACGCAGTATTTT. The full variable domain, in which reference TRBV15 and TRBJ2-3 provide the parts outside the CDR3, is DAMVIQNPRYQVTQFGKPVTLSCSQTLNHNVMYWYQQKSSQAPKLLFHYYDKDFNNEADTPDNFQSRRPNTSFCFLDIRSPGLGDTAMYLCATSSRAGGYSDTQYFGPGTRLTVL.

This clone was seen more than once but under ten times. CDR3 protein: CASSFTAGANVLTF. The CDR3 DNA reads TGCGCCAGCAGCTTTACAGCTGGGGCCAACGTCCTGACTTTC. This chain connects TRBV5-1 to TRBJ2-6; no reliable D call. This CDR3 has 14 residues. The V end was cut by 2 bases, the J end by 2 bases, with 5 bases between. In germline, CDR1 is SGHRS, CDR2 YFSETQ.

V is TRBV4-3 and J is TRBJ2-1; D possibly matches TRBD1 or TRBD2 (5 bases each). The CDR3 extends over 12 amino acids. V dropped 4 bases and J dropped 9 bases, with 10 bases sitting between them. Germline V gives CDR1 LGHNA, CDR2 YSLEER. Here the CDR3 reads CASSPGRGEQFF. The DNA of the CDR3 is TGCGCCAGCAGCCCGGGACGTGGTGAGCAGTTCTTC.

J is TRBJ2-7 and V is TRBV6-5, with 10 bases identical to TRBD2. CDR1 and CDR2 from the germline V gene are MNHEY and SVGAGI. This CDR3 region has 15 residues. Trimming at V came to 6 bases and at J to 2 bases, leaving 7 bases not matched to a gene. The CDR3 DNA sequence: TGTGCCAGCAGCTTCTCTAGCGGGAGCCCCTACGAGCAGTACTTC. This encodes CASSFSSGSPYEQYF.

V is TRBV19 and J is TRBJ2-5, with D maybe TRBD1 (5 bases). Germline assignment: CDR1 LNHDA and CDR2 SQIVND (reference sequence). The CDR3 contains 14 residues. V was pared by 3 bases and J by 5 bases, with 13 bases between. The CDR3 coding sequence is TGTGCCAGTAGTATCAAGGGGCGCCGGGAGACCCAGTACTTC. Its protein is CASSIKGRRETQYF.

This chain links TRBV4-3 with TRBJ1-5; 7 nucleotides agree with TRBD1. V dropped 0 bases and J dropped 3; count of bases not matched to a gene: 8. The V gene's germline CDR1 is LGHNA and CDR2 YSLEER. The CDR3 has 17 amino acids. CDR3 DNA sequence: TGCGCCAGCAGCCAAGATACGGTACAGGGGCTCAATCAGCCCCAGCATTTT. This encodes CASSQDTVQGLNQPQHF.

Comments on this clone: Other DNA sequences in this specimen translate into the identical CDR3. The CDR3 region is CASSLAGGPYEQYF. The CDR3 DNA follows: TGTGCCAGCAGCTTAGCCGGGGGACCCTACGAGCAGTACTTC. This chain connects TRBV7-2 to TRBJ2-7, with TRBD2 as a possible D gene (6 bases). This CDR3 region has 14 residues. The germline CDR1 and CDR2 sequences are SGHTA and FQGNSA. V was trimmed by 0 bases and J by 2 bases, leaving 8 bases between them.

This clone turned up a few times. This rearrangement joins TRBV7-9 to TRBJ2-2; D may be TRBD1 (6 bases). Germline CDR1 is SEHNR and CDR2 is FQNEAQ (reference sequence). This CDR3 spans 15 amino acids. Trimming removed 3 bases from V and 6 bases from J, with 14 bases in between. The CDR3 region has the DNA TGTGCCAGCAGCTTGCCCCAAGGACAGTCCGGGGAGCTGTTTTTT. Translated, it gives CASSLPQGQSGELFF. Full variable domain (rest looked up from reference TRBV7-9 and TRBJ2-2): DTGVSQNPRHKITKRGQNVTFRCDPISEHNRLYWYRQTLGQGPEFLTYFQNEAQLEKSRLLSDRFSAERPKGSFSTLEIQRTEQGDSAMYLCASSLPQGQSGELFFGEGSRLTVL.